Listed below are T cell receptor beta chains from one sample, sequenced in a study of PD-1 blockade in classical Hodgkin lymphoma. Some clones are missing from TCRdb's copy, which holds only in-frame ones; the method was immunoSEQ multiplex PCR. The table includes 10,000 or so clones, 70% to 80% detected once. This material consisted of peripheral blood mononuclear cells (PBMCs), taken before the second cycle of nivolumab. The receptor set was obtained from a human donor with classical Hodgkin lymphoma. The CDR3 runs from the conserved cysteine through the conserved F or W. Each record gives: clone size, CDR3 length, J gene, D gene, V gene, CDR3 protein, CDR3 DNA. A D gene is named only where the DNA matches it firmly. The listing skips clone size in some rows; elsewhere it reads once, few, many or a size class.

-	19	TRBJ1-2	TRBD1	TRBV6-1	CASSGSVPGQGSVNYGYTF	TGTGCCAGCAGTGGTAGTGTCCCGGGACAGGGGTCGGTTAACTATGGCTACACCTTC
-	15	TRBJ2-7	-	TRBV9	CASSAQAGQAYEQYF	TGTGCCAGCAGCGCCCAAGCGGGACAAGCCTACGAGCAGTACTTC
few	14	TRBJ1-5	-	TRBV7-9	CASSPSGSLQPQHF	TGTGCCAGCAGCCCGTCAGGGAGCCTTCAGCCCCAGCATTTT
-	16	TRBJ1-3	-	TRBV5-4	CASSLDPSGSGNTIYF	TGTGCCAGCAGCTTGGACCCTAGTGGTTCTGGAAACACCATATATTTT
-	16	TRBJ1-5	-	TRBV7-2	CASSLEASQGYQPQHF	TGTGCCAGCAGCTTAGAAGCCAGCCAGGGGTATCAGCCCCAGCATTTT
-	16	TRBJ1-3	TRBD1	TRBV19	CASSIGPQGAGNTIYF	TGTGCCAGTAGTATAGGCCCACAGGGGGCTGGAAACACCATATATTTT
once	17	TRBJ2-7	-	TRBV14	CASSQIFTGSAQYEQYF	TGTGCCAGCAGCCAAATCTTTACAGGGAGTGCTCAGTACGAGCAGTACTTC
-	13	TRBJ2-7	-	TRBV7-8	CASSLVSRYEQYF	TGTGCCAGCAGCTTAGTATCGAGGTACGAGCAGTACTTC
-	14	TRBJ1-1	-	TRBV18	CASSPQGTGTEAFF	TGTGCCAGCTCACCACAGGGGACGGGCACTGAAGCTTTCTTT
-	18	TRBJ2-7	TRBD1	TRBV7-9	CASSFISLRTGAVYEQYF	TGTGCCAGCAGCTTTATCAGTCTTCGGACAGGGGCTGTCTACGAGCAGTACTTC
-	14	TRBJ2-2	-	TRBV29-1	CSVVLGKNTGELFF	TGCAGCGTTGTGTTAGGGAAGAACACCGGGGAGCTGTTTTTT